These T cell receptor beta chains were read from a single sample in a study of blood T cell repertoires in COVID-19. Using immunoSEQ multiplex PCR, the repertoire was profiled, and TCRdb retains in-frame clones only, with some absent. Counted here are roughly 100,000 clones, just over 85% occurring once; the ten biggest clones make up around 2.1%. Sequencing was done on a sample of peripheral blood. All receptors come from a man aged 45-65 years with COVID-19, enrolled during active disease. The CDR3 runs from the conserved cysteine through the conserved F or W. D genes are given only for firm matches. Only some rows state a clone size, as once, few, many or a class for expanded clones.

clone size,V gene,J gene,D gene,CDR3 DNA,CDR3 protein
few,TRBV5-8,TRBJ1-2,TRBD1,TGTGCCAGCAGCTGGGCACAGGGGTGGAGTGGCTATGGCTACACCTTC,CASSWAQGWSGYGYTF
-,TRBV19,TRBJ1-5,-,TGTGCCAGTACCTTCTCCCAGGGCGGTCAGCCCCAGCATTTT,CASTFSQGGQPQHF
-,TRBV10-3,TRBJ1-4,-,TGTGCCATCAGTGTAGGAGGGTTAACTAATGAAAAACTGTTTTTT,CAISVGGLTNEKLFF
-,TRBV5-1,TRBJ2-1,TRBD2,TGCGCCAGCAGCCCCGGACTAGCGGGGGGCCCCGTACAGTTCTTC,CASSPGLAGGPVQFF
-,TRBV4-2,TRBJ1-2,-,TGTGCCAGCAGCCAAGGGGAGGGGTTGGGGACTAACTATGGCTACACCTTC,CASSQGEGLGTNYGYTF
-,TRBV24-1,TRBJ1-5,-,TGTGCCACCAGCCCCCGGGACACCGGGAGCAATCAGCCCCAGCATTTT,CATSPRDTGSNQPQHF
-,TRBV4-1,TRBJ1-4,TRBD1,TGCGCCAGCAGCCGTGACAGGGGGCAGGAAAAACTGTTTTTT,CASSRDRGQEKLFF
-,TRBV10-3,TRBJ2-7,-,TGTGCCATCAGTTTAGGGTCGGGAAACGAGCAGTACTTC,CAISLGSGNEQYF
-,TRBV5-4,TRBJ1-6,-,TGTGCCAGCAGCCCAACAAAAGACAGGCGGTATAATTCACCCCTCCACTTT,CASSPTKDRRYNSPLHF
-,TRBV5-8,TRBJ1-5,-,TGTGCCAGCAGCGCGGGGGGCTATAGCAATCAGCCCCAGCATTTT,CASSAGGYSNQPQHF
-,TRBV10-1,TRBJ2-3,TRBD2,TGCGCCAGCAGTGAGTGGGGACTAGCGGGGTTCACAGATACGCAGTATTTT,CASSEWGLAGFTDTQYF
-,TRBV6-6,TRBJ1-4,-,TGTGCCAGCAGTCTTCTTATCGGCCCAGCAGGTATATATGATGAAAAACTGTTTTTT,CASSLLIGPAGIYDEKLFF
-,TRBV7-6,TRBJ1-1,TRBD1,TGTGCCAGCAGCTTATTGGACAGGTCGAACACTGAAGCTTTCTTT,CASSLLDRSNTEAFF
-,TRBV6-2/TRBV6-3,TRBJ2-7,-,TGTGCCAGCAGTTACTCTTCGGACAACCTCTACTTC,CASSYSSDNLYF
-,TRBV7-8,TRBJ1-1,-,TGTGCCAGCAGCTTAAGGCACAGCACTGAAGCTTTCTTT,CASSLRHSTEAFF
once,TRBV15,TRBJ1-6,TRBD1,TGTGCCACCAGCAGAGCTTCAGGGGGCGGGTCACCCCTCCACTTT,CATSRASGGGSPLHF
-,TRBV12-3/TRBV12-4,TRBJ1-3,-,TGTGCCAGCAGTTTTCCAAACGGGAACACCATATATTTT,CASSFPNGNTIYF
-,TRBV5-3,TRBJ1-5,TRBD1,TGTGCCAGAAGCATCGTCCGTGGGACAGGGCAGGGGAGCAATCAGCCCCAGCATTTT,CARSIVRGTGQGSNQPQHF
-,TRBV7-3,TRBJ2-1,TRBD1,TGTGCCAGCAGCTTTCTGGGACAGGGAGGCAATGAGCAGTTCTTC,CASSFLGQGGNEQFF
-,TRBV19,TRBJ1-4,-,TGTGCCAGTAGTCCGGGAACTATTGAAAAACTGTTTTTT,CASSPGTIEKLFF
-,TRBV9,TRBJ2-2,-,TGTGCCAGCAGCGCGAGACGGGGGACCGGGGAGCTGTTTTTT,CASSARRGTGELFF
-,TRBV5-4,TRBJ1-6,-,TGTGCCAGCAGCTCCCCCATCGGGGGTCGGAATTCACCCCTCCACTTT,CASSSPIGGRNSPLHF
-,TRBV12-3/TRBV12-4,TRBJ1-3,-,TGTGCCAGCAGTCAGAACTCTGGAAACACCATATATTTT,CASSQNSGNTIYF
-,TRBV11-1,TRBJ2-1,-,TGTGCCAGCAGCTCGGACAATTACAATGAGCAGTTCTTC,CASSSDNYNEQFF
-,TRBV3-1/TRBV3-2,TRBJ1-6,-,TGTGCCAGCAGCTCGACAGGACCCCAATCACCCCTCCACTTT,CASSSTGPQSPLHF
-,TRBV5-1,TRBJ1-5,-,TGCGCCAGCAACGGGGAAGGGATGGGAGGCAATCAGCCCCAGCATTTT,CASNGEGMGGNQPQHF
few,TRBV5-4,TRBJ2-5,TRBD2,TGTGCCAGCAGCTTGGGGACTAGCGGGCAAGAGACCCAGTACTTC,CASSLGTSGQETQYF
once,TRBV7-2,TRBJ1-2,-,TGTGCCAGCAGCCCTCCCGGGACACACTATGGCTACACCTTC,CASSPPGTHYGYTF
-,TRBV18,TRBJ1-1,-,TGTGCCAGCTCACCTCTCAGGAACACTGAAGCTTTCTTT,CASSPLRNTEAFF
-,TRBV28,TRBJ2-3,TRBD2,TGTGCCAGCAGTCGACTAGCGGATACGCAGTATTTT,CASSRLADTQYF
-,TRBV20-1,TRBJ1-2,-,TGCAGGGCCAGCGGTAGGGTTGACTACACCTTC,CRASGRVDYTF
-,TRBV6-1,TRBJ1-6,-,TGTGCCAGCAGTGAAGGGGGGGGAATGAGCTATAATTCACCCCTCCACTTT,CASSEGGGMSYNSPLHF
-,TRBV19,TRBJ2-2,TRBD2,TGTGCCAGTAGTATAGAGCGGGGGGTGAACACCGGGGAGCTGTTTTTT,CASSIERGVNTGELFF
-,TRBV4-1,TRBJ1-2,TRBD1,TGCGCCAGCAGCCAACAGCAGGGGGCTTTCTATGGCTACACCTTC,CASSQQQGAFYGYTF
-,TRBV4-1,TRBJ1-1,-,TGCGCCAGCAGCCAAATTCAAGGGGAACCTGAAGCTTTCTTT,CASSQIQGEPEAFF
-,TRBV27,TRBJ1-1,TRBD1,TGTGCCAGCAGTCCCAGGGACAGGGGGCGCATTGTCCCTGAAGCTTTCTTT,CASSPRDRGRIVPEAFF
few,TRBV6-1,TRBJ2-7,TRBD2,TGTGCCAGCAGTGAAGAGAGCGGGGGGCCTTACGAGCAGTACTTC,CASSEESGGPYEQYF
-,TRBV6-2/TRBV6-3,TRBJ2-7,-,TGTGCCAGCAGTTCCCCCCGCACAGGGTATACCTACGAGCAGTACTTC,CASSSPRTGYTYEQYF
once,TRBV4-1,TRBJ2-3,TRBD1,TGCGCCAGCAGCCCCCCGGGACAGGGGGCCGGGGCAGATACGCAGTATTTT,CASSPPGQGAGADTQYF
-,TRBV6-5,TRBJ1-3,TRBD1,TGTGCCAGCAGAACAGGGGCGAACACCATATATTTT,CASRTGANTIYF
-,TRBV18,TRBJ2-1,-,TGTGCCAGCTCGCGGCTTGGATCTACTTCCAATGAGCAGTTCTTC,CASSRLGSTSNEQFF
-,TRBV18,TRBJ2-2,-,TGTGCCAGCTCGCGCGACAGGACCTACTTCACCGGGGAGCTGTTTTTT,CASSRDRTYFTGELFF
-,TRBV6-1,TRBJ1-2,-,TGTGCCAGCAGTGAAGGGGCAGGGATTAGCTATGGCTACACCTTC,CASSEGAGISYGYTF
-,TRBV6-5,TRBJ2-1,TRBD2,TGTGCCAGCAGTTACTCCCCGGCCGAGCGGGGAGGGGAGCAGTTCTTC,CASSYSPAERGGEQFF
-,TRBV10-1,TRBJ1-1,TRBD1,TGCGCCAGCAGTATTACAGGGGGCACTGAAGCTTTCTTT,CASSITGGTEAFF
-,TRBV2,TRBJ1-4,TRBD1,TGTGCCAGCATGCCGGGACAGCCAACCCGGGTTGAAAAACTGTTTTTT,CASMPGQPTRVEKLFF
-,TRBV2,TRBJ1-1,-,TGTGCCAGCACTGGACACCTCATGAACACTGAAGCTTTCTTT,CASTGHLMNTEAFF
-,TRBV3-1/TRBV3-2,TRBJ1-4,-,TGTGCCAGCAGCCGGAGGACCAGCCATAATGAAAAACTGTTTTTT,CASSRRTSHNEKLFF
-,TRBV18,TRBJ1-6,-,TGTGCCAGCTCAGCCCCGGGAGATTCACCCCTCCACTTT,CASSAPGDSPLHF
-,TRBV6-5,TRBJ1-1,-,TGTGCCAGCAGTTACTCGCCAGGGTTCACTGAAGCTTTCTTT,CASSYSPGFTEAFF